This T cell receptor beta chain was recorded in a study of Tregs in tolerant kidney transplant recipients. The method was immunoSEQ multiplex PCR; TCRdb's version includes in-frame clones alone and lacks a portion of them. The sample comprises fewer than 70,000 clones, 80% to 90% of which are singletons, and 4% to 6.5% rests with the top ten. The germline V and J ends were trimmed by 0 bases and 4 bases, with 13 bases remaining between them. Per germline, CDR1 SGHRS and CDR2 YFSETQ. The CDR3 length is 15 residues. Thawed PBMCs were FACS-sorted into unstimulated CD4+CD25+CD127- regulatory T cells, CD4+CD25- non-regulatory cells, CD4 and CD8 cells.

Sequencing was performed on CD4+ T cells from blood. This clonotype was obtained from a human donor in good health. This chain uses TRBV5-1 with TRBJ1-1; D possibly corresponds to TRBD1 (5 bases). Here the CDR3 reads CASSLAGTASTEAFF. The CDR3 bases are TGCGCCAGCAGCTTGGCCGGGACTGCGAGCACTGAAGCTTTCTTT.